Following are 2 T cell receptor beta chains from one sample sequenced in a study of cytotoxic CD8 clonotypes in ibrutinib-treated CLL. TCRdb's table, derived via immunoSEQ multiplex PCR, lists solely in-frame clones and lacks some. The table lists about 40,000 clones, 55% to 80% of them singletons. Sequenced here: PBMCs, sampled at disease progression, from a patient treated with ibrutinib. The source of these receptors is a human donor with chronic lymphocytic leukemia.

About this clone: The sample contains more than one DNA sequence encoding this CDR3. The rearrangement uses TRBV10-1 and TRBJ2-7, with 8 bases fitting TRBD2. Trimming cost V 7 bases and J 3 bases; bases outside gene matches: 8. The germline CDR1 and CDR2 sequences are WNHNN and SYGVQD (reference sequence). The CDR3 is made up of 14 amino acids. The CDR3 region is CASTKREGNYEQYF. The CDR3 DNA sequence: TGCGCCAGCACTAAACGGGAGGGGAACTACGAGCAGTACTTC.

This clone has just a few counts. The chain couples TRBV10-3 to TRBJ2-7; D gene ambiguous. The CDR3 is 15 amino acids. CDR1 is ENHRY, CDR2 SYGVKD, per germline. Trimming left V 0 bases short and J 2 bases short, with 11 bases between. CDR3 DNA sequence: TGTGCCATCAGTGAGTCGACGGCAGTGCCCTACGAGCAGTACTTC. It codes for CAISESTAVPYEQYF.